The 31 T cell receptor beta chains listed next were all sequenced from one sample in a study of blood T cell repertoires in COVID-19. The protocol was immunoSEQ multiplex PCR, while the TCRdb copy is restricted to in-frame clones and leaves out a portion. The sample yields under 150,000 clones, 75% to 85% seen once. Specimen: peripheral blood. These receptors were collected from a human donor with acute or convalescent COVID-19. The donor label of this sample is uncertain.

The chain combines TRBV25-1 with TRBJ2-3; D remains ambiguous. V was pared by 2 bases and J by 2 bases, with 2 bases between. This CDR3 contains 12 residues. CDR1 MGHDK and CDR2 SYGVNS come from the germline V gene. CDR3 residues: CASSELTDTQYF. DNA for the CDR3: TGTGCCAGCAGTGAACTCACAGATACGCAGTATTTT. Supplemented by reference TRBV25-1 and TRBJ2-3, the full variable domain reads EADIYQTPRYLVIGTGKKITLECSQTMGHDKMYWYQQDPGMELHLIHYSYGVNSTEKGDLSSESTVSRIRTEHFPLTLESARPSHTSQYLCASSELTDTQYFGPGTRLTVL.

The genes are TRBV10-2 and TRBJ2-3; D gene unclear. This CDR3 spans 15 amino acids. Between the trimmed V and J ends, which lost 6 bases and 6 bases, there was a span of 19 bases. Germline CDR1 is WSHSY and CDR2 is SAAADI. As DNA, the CDR3 is TGCGCCAGCAGGGAGAGTCCTACTTATTCGGATACGCAGTATTTT. This gives the protein CASRESPTYSDTQYF.

The gene calls are TRBV28 and TRBJ2-7; TRBD1 matches 7 bases. V trimming: 6 bases; J trimming: 5 bases; junction bases outside the gene matches: 7. The CDR3 covers 13 residues. In germline, CDR1 is MDHEN, CDR2 SYDVKM. DNA of the CDR3: TGTGCCAGCAGACCGACAGGGATCCACGAGCAGTACTTC. Its protein product is CASRPTGIHEQYF.

The chain carries TRBV2 and TRBJ2-5; 7 nucleotides line up with TRBD2. CDR3 length equals 11 residues. CDR1 and CDR2 from the germline V gene are SNHLY and FYNNEI. Unmatched junction bases numbered 4, after V lost 4 bases and J lost 11 bases. CDR3 residues: CASSGWEGQYF. The CDR3 DNA follows: TGTGCCAGCAGTGGTTGGGAGGGACAGTACTTC.

This clone was counted between two and nine times. The rearrangement links TRBV18 to TRBJ1-2; TRBD1 matches 11 bases. Germline assignment: CDR1 KGHSH and CDR2 LQKENI. The CDR3 is 15 amino acids. V dropped 2 bases and J dropped 5; count of bases not matched to a gene: 4. The CDR3 loop reads CASSPGGQGAYGYTF. In nucleotides, the CDR3 is TGTGCCAGCTCACCAGGCGGACAGGGGGCTTATGGCTACACCTTC.

This rearrangement joins TRBV5-4 to TRBJ2-7; TRBD1 matches at 7 bases. J lost 4 bases, V lost 4 bases, and 8 bases had no gene match. This CDR3 comprises 14 residues. Germline loops: CDR1 SGHNT, CDR2 YYREEE (reference sequence). The CDR3 region has the DNA TGTGCCAGCAGCCCACAGGGGTTTGGGTACGAGCAGTACTTC. Translated, it gives CASSPQGFGYEQYF. The full variable domain, rest sourced from reference TRBV5-4 and TRBJ2-7, is ETGVTQSPTHLIKTRGQQVTLRCSSQSGHNTVSWYQQALGQGPQFIFQYYREEENGRGNFPPRFSGLQFPNYSSELNVNALELDDSALYLCASSPQGFGYEQYFGPGTRLTVT.

CDR3: CASSEMGQAKNIQYF. For the CDR3, the DNA is TGTGCCAGCAGTGAAATGGGACAGGCGAAAAACATTCAGTACTTC. The rearrangement uses TRBV2 and TRBJ2-4; 8 nucleotides line up with TRBD1. This CDR3 has 15 amino acids. Trimming at V came to 2 bases and at J to 4 bases, leaving 4 bases not matched to a gene. CDR1 and CDR2 from the germline V gene are SNHLY and FYNNEI.

This clone was seen only a few times. The genes are TRBV10-3 and TRBJ2-3, with a tentative D call TRBD2 (5 bases). This CDR3 spans 13 amino acids. Trimming removed 5 bases from V and 5 bases from J, with 11 bases in between. Germline values: CDR1 ENHRY, CDR2 SYGVKD. CDR3 nucleotide sequence: TGTGCCATCAGTCAGGAGGCAGGAGATACGCAGTATTTT. This encodes CAISQEAGDTQYF.

The V call is TRBV7-6, the J call TRBJ2-5; no clear D gene. From germline, CDR1 is SGHVS and CDR2 FNYEAQ. Trimming removed 5 bases at V and 4 bases at J, with 8 bases between. The CDR3 is 12 amino acids. CDR3 protein: CASSPQAETQYF. The CDR3 nucleotides read TGTGCCAGCAGCCCCCAAGCAGAGACCCAGTACTTC.

The chain uses TRBV5-1 and TRBJ2-3; TRBD1 might be the D (7 bases). The germline V and J ends were trimmed by 0 bases and 4 bases, with 12 bases remaining between them. This CDR3 is 15 amino acids long. CDR1 is SGHRS and CDR2 is YFSETQ in the germline V gene. The CDR3 region is CASSLGQGGADTQYF. In DNA, the CDR3 is TGCGCCAGCAGCTTGGGACAGGGCGGGGCAGATACGCAGTATTTT. The full variable domain, in which reference TRBV5-1 and TRBJ2-3 provide the parts outside the CDR3, is KAGVTQTPRYLIKTRGQQVTLSCSPISGHRSVSWYQQTPGQGLQFLFEYFSETQRNKGNFPGRFSGRQFSNSRSEMNVSTLELGDSALYLCASSLGQGGADTQYFGPGTRLTVL.

This sequence joins TRBV2 and TRBJ1-2; perhaps TRBD1 as D (5 bases). Germline lookup yields CDR1 SNHLY and CDR2 FYNNEI. This CDR3 is built from 15 residues. The V gene lost 3 bases and the J gene lost 5 bases, with 16 bases spanning the gap. CDR3 region: CASSDLQETRYGYTF. The CDR3 nucleotides read TGTGCCAGCAGTGATCTACAGGAAACGAGATATGGCTACACCTTC.

V usage is TRBV3-1 (or the pseudogene TRBV3-2) and J usage is TRBJ1-1; a possible D gene is TRBD1 (5 bases). This CDR3 is 12 amino acids long. The V gene lost 2 bases and the J gene lost 11 bases, with 12 bases spanning the gap. Germline loops: CDR1 LGHDT, CDR2 YNNKEL (reference sequence). CDR3 loop: CASSQYGAGAFF. CDR3 coding DNA: TGTGCCAGCAGCCAATATGGGGCTGGGGCTTTCTTT.

The chain recombines TRBV20-1 with TRBJ2-5; the D gene is possibly TRBD1 (5 bases). The V end was cut by 3 bases, the J end by 1 base, with 9 bases between. This CDR3 comprises 13 residues. From germline, CDR1 is DFQATT and CDR2 SNEGSKA (reference sequence). As DNA, the CDR3 is TGCAGTGCTAGTCACAGGCTCCAAGAGACCCAGTACTTC. Translated, it gives CSASHRLQETQYF.

This chain connects TRBV10-3 to TRBJ2-7, with 8 bases identical to TRBD1. Germline V gives CDR1 ENHRY, CDR2 SYGVKD. The CDR3 totals 12 residues. CDR3 amino acids: CAISESGRGQDV. CDR3 DNA: TGTGCCATCAGTGAGTCAGGAAGGGGACAGGACGTC.

The chain recombines TRBV2 with TRBJ1-5, with D unresolved. The CDR3 is 13 amino acids. With 8 bases removed from V and 3 bases from J, the gap between germline ends came to 11 bases. Per germline, CDR1 SNHLY and CDR2 FYNNEI. The CDR3 coding sequence is TGTGCCAGCGGTCCGATGGCCAATCAGCCCCAGCATTTT. Translating it yields CASGPMANQPQHF.

In this sample, this clone turned up once. The J gene is TRBJ2-3, the V gene TRBV7-9, with D uncertain. Germline CDR1 SEHNR, CDR2 FQNEAQ (reference sequence). Between the trimmed V and J ends, which lost 3 bases and 2 bases, there was a span of 18 bases. This CDR3 is 17 amino acids long. The CDR3 region is CASSFPPRLLDTDTQYF. CDR3 nucleotide sequence: TGTGCCAGCAGCTTTCCACCCCGATTATTAGACACAGATACGCAGTATTTT.

The chain is built from TRBV19 and TRBJ1-1; D ambiguous. Looked up from germline, CDR1 is LNHDA and CDR2 is SQIVND (reference sequence). The germline V and J ends were trimmed by 7 bases and 5 bases, with 17 bases remaining between them. The CDR3 covers 14 residues. The CDR3 DNA reads as TGTGCCAGTAAGACGGGTCCCGCGGGGACTGAAGCTTTCTTT. This translates into CASKTGPAGTEAFF.

Only one count was recorded for this clone. This sequence joins TRBV7-8 and TRBJ2-1, with D perhaps matching TRBD2 (6 bases). V was pared by 4 bases and J by 0 bases, with 16 bases between. CDR1 is SGHVS and CDR2 is FQNEAQ in the germline V gene. This CDR3 comprises 17 residues. In DNA form, the CDR3 reads TGTGCCAGCAGCTCCTTCCGGGAGTTTAGCTCCTACAATGAGCAGTTCTTC. It yields the protein CASSSFREFSSYNEQFF.

The chain recombines TRBV20-1 with TRBJ2-3; D is undetermined. The V gene lost 8 bases and the J gene lost 10 bases, with 16 bases spanning the gap. Germline lookup yields CDR1 DFQATT and CDR2 SNEGSKA (reference sequence). The CDR3 contains 11 residues. As DNA, the CDR3 is TGCAGTACCTCACATCAGGTGGCGCAGTATTTT. It yields the protein CSTSHQVAQYF.

The chain joins TRBV5-1 to TRBJ1-1, with D perhaps TRBD1 (5 bases). The CDR3 runs 14 residues. Trimming removed 0 bases at V and 2 bases at J, with 8 bases between. CDR1 is SGHRS and CDR2 is YFSETQ in the germline V gene. CDR3 DNA: TGCGCCAGCAGCTTGGCGACAGCCAACACTGAAGCTTTCTTT. It encodes CASSLATANTEAFF. The whole variable domain, filled in from reference TRBV5-1 and TRBJ1-1, reads KAGVTQTPRYLIKTRGQQVTLSCSPISGHRSVSWYQQTPGQGLQFLFEYFSETQRNKGNFPGRFSGRQFSNSRSEMNVSTLELGDSALYLCASSLATANTEAFFGQGTRLTVV.

This clone was counted many times. The rearrangement links TRBV5-1 to TRBJ1-6; no clear D gene. CDR1 is SGHRS and CDR2 is YFSETQ in the germline V gene. V lost 4 bases to trimming and J lost 7 bases, with 18 bases between them. There are 16 residues in the CDR3. CDR3 DNA sequence: TGCGCCAGCAGCCCGGACGTCCTCGGAGGGAATTCACCCCTCCACTTT. Translated: CASSPDVLGGNSPLHF.

The genes are TRBV25-1 and TRBJ2-7, with 7 bases lining up with TRBD1. Germline CDR1 reads MGHDK; CDR2 reads SYGVNS. The CDR3 extends over 14 amino acids. V gave up 8 bases and J gave up 4 bases; unmatched junction bases: 11. CDR3 amino acids: CASSPPGQMYEQYV. In DNA, the CDR3 is TGTGCCAGCTCCCCCCCGGGACAGATGTACGAGCAGTACGTC.

The table lists this clone with a few counts. The chain has TRBV18 and TRBJ1-1; 8 positions match TRBD1. The CDR3 is made up of 13 amino acids. The V gene end was trimmed by 2 bases and the J gene end by 6 bases; junction bases not matched to a gene: 2. Looked up from germline, CDR1 is KGHSH and CDR2 is LQKENI. DNA for the CDR3: TGTGCCAGCTCACCAAACAGGGGGGCTGAAGCTTTCTTT. Protein sequence: CASSPNRGAEAFF. Together with reference TRBV18 and TRBJ1-1, the CDR3 gives the full variable domain: NAGVMQNPRHLVRRRGQEARLRCSPMKGHSHVYWYRQLPEEGLKFMVYLQKENIIDESGMPKERFSAEFPKEGPSILRIQQVVRGDSAAYFCASSPNRGAEAFFGQGTRLTVV.

The chain links TRBV5-1 to TRBJ1-4, with D possibly being TRBD1 (6 bases). CDR3 length equals 15 residues. The germline gives CDR1 SGHRS, CDR2 YFSETQ. Trimming took off 3 bases at V and 8 bases at J, with 17 bases between the two ends. DNA for the CDR3: TGCGCCAGCAGCTCAGGGGCCGGCTTAGTGGAAAAACTGTTTTTT. This translates into CASSSGAGLVEKLFF.

V and J are TRBV5-5 and TRBJ1-4; D might be TRBD1 (6 bases). The CDR3 contains 15 residues. V lost 0 bases and J lost 16, with 22 bases in between. Germline loops: CDR1 SGHKS, CDR2 YYEKEE (reference sequence). The CDR3 region has the DNA TGTGCCAGCAGCTTGGGACAGGCGAATCATAAAAAGAGGTTTTTT. It specifies CASSLGQANHKKRFF.

Ten or more counts support this clone. The chain links TRBV21-1 to TRBJ2-7; the table's D gene call, TRBD1, was not cross checked with the DNA. TRBV21-1 is a listed pseudogene. This CDR3 is 15 amino acids long. CDR3 amino acids: CASSKYGTGNYEQYF. CDR3 DNA sequence: TGTGCCAGCAGCAAATATGGCACAGGGAACTACGAGCAGTACTTC.

This chain links TRBV5-1 with TRBJ2-7, with TRBD1 matching over 8 bases. Germline loops: CDR1 SGHRS, CDR2 YFSETQ. Trimming at V came to 1 base and at J to 6 bases, leaving 0 bases not matched to a gene. This CDR3 has 12 amino acids. The CDR3, as DNA: TGCGCCAGCAGCTTGACAGGGGGCGAGCAGTACGTC. As protein: CASSLTGGEQYV.

The genes are TRBV3-1 (or the pseudogene TRBV3-2) and TRBJ2-1; TRBD2 matches at 12 bases. Losses at the gene ends were 4 bases for V and 1 base for J; bases not matched to a gene: 2. Per the germline V gene, CDR1 is LGHDT and CDR2 is YNNKEL (reference sequence). This CDR3 is 16 amino acids long. CDR3 residues: CASSRTSGKSYNEQFF. CDR3 coding DNA: TGTGCCAGCAGCCGGACTAGCGGGAAATCCTACAATGAGCAGTTCTTC.

V and J are TRBV27 and TRBJ2-7; 10 bases fit TRBD1. The V segment lost 4 bases and the J segment 4 bases; nucleotides outside the gene matches: 10. CDR1 MNHEY and CDR2 SMNVEV come from the germline V gene (reference sequence). The CDR3 spans 16 residues. The CDR3 here is CASSSYISGQGYEQYV. In nucleotides, the CDR3 is TGTGCCAGCAGTTCCTACATCTCGGGACAGGGGTACGAGCAGTACGTC.

The DNA for the CDR3 is TGTGCCAGCAGCCAAGACAGTAGGACAGTGAACGGGGAGCTGTTTTTT. Amino acids: CASSQDSRTVNGELFF. The chain carries TRBV3-1 (or the pseudogene TRBV3-2) and TRBJ2-2, with TRBD1 as a possible D gene (6 bases). The V gene lost 0 bases and the J gene lost 7 bases, with 15 bases spanning the gap. The CDR3 sequence is 16 residues long. The germline CDR1 and CDR2 sequences are LGHDT and YNNKEL (reference sequence).

V is TRBV12-3 or TRBV12-4 and J is TRBJ1-2; D might be TRBD1 (5 bases). Deletions cut 3 bases from V and 7 bases from J, with 12 bases between. The CDR3 contains 13 residues. The chain's CDR3 is CASSLLQGGGYTF. Written as DNA, the CDR3 is TGTGCCAGCAGTTTGCTGCAGGGCGGTGGCTACACCTTC.